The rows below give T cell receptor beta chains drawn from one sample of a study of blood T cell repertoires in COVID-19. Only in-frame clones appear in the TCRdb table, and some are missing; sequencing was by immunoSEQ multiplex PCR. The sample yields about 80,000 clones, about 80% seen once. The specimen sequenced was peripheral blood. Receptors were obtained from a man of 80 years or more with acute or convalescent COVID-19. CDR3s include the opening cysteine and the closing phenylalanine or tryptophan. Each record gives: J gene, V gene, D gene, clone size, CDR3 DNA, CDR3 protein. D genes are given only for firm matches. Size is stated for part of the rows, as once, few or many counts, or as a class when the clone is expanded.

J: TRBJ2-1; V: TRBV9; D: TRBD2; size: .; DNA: TGCGCCAGCCGCGCGGGGGGGGTCGATGAGCAGTTCTTC; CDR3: CASRAGGVDEQFF
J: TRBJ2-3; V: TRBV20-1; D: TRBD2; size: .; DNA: TGCAGTGCTAGTTGGGTCGGGGGGACAGATACGCAGTATTTT; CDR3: CSASWVGGTDTQYF
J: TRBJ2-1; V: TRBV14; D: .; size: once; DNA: TGTGCCAGCAGCCAAGGGGCCGACAATGAGCAGTTCTTC; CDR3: CASSQGADNEQFF
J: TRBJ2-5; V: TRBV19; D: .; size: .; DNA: TGTGCCAGTAGTATGCAGGGGAGGGAGGAGACCCAGTACTTC; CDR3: CASSMQGREETQYF
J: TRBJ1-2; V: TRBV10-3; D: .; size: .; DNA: TGTGCCATCAGTGAGTCGACTCGAGGGGACACTAACTATGGCTACACCTTC; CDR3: CAISESTRGDTNYGYTF
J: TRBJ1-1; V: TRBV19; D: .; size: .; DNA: TGTGCCAGTAGTATAATCTTTCTTTCGGGGAGTTACGGGTCAACTGAAGCTTTCTTT; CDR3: CASSIIFLSGSYGSTEAFF
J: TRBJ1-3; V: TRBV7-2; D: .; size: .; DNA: TGTGCCAGCAGCTTAAGGGGCCGAAACACCATATATTTT; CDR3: CASSLRGRNTIYF
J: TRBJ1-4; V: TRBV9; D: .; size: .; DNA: TGTGCCAGCAGCCCCCGCGGGACCGGGGGTGAAAAACTGTTTTTT; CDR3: CASSPRGTGGEKLFF
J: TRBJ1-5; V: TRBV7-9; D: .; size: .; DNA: TGTGCCAGCAGCGCCACGGGAGTCGGACAGCCCCAGCATTTT; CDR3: CASSATGVGQPQHF
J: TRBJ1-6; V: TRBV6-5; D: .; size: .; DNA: TGTGCCAGCAGCCTTGAGGGCCGGAATTCACCCCTCCACTTT; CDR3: CASSLEGRNSPLHF
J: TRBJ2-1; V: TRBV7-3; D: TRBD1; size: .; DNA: TGTGCCAGCAGACGAGGGACAGTACCCGATGAGCAGTTCTTC; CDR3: CASRRGTVPDEQFF
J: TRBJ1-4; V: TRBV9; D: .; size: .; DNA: TGTGCCAGCAGCGCCCAACAGTCCGGAAATGAAAAACTGTTTTTT; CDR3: CASSAQQSGNEKLFF
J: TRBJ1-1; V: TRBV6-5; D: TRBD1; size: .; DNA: TGTGCCAGCAGTTACTCAACAGGGGTGCGAACTGAAGCTTTCTTT; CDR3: CASSYSTGVRTEAFF
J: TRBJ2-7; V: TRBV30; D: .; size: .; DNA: TGTGCCTGGGTTGGACAGCCAGCCGGAGAGCAGTACTTC; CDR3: CAWVGQPAGEQYF
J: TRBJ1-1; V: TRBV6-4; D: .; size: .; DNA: TGTGCCAGCAGTGAGTCCTTGAACACTGAAGCTTTCTTT; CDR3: CASSESLNTEAFF
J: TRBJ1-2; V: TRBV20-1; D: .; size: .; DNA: TGCAGTGTAGAATCTAACTATGGCTACACCTTC; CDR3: CSVESNYGYTF
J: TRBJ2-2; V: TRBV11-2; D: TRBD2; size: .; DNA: TGTGCCAGCAGCTTAGGCCATAGCGGGGCGAACACCGGGGAGCTGTTTTTT; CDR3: CASSLGHSGANTGELFF
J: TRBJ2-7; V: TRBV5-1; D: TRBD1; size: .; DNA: TGCGCCAGCAGCACACGGGACAGCTCCTACGAGCAGTACTTC; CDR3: CASSTRDSSYEQYF
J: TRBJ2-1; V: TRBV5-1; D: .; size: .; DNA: TGCGCCCCCCCCTGGGGCAGGGTGAGAAATGAGCAGTTCTTC; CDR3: CAPPWGRVRNEQFF
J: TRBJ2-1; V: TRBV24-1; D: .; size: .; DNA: TGTGCCACCAGTCCGCGGGGCAATGAGCAGTTCTTC; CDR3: CATSPRGNEQFF
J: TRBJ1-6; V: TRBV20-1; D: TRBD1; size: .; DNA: TGCAGTGCTAGTCCCCCGGGACAGCCAAATTCACCCCTCCACTTT; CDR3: CSASPPGQPNSPLHF
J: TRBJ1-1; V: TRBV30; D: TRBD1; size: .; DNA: TGTGCCTGTGGGGACAGGCGATTGAACACTGAAGCTTTCTTT; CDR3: CACGDRRLNTEAFF
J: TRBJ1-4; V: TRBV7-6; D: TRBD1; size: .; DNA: TGTGCCAGCAGCTATCCTCCAGGGGGTGGTGAAAAACTGTTTTTT; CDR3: CASSYPPGGGEKLFF
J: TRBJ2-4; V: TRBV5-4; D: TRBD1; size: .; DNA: TGTGCCAGCAGCTCCGGGACAGGCTTGGGCAAAAACATTCAGTACTTC; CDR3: CASSSGTGLGKNIQYF
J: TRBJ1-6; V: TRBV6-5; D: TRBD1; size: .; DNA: TGTGCCAGCAGAGGACAGGGGGCGCGTTCACCCCTCCACTTT; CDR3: CASRGQGARSPLHF
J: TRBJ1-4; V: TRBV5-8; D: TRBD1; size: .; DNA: TGTGCCAGCAGCTTGGACAGGGGGCGCCGGGATGAAAAACTGTTTTTT; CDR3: CASSLDRGRRDEKLFF
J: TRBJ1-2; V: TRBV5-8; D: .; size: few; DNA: TGTGCCAGCAGCTTGGGACCAGGCGAGAACTATGGCTACACCTTC; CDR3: CASSLGPGENYGYTF
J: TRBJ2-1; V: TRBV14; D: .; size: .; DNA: TGTGCCAGCAGCCATTTCGGACAATATGAGCAGTTCTTC; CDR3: CASSHFGQYEQFF
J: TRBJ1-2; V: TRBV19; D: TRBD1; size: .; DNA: TGTGCCAGTAGTATAGATGACAGGGGGTATGGCTACACCTTC; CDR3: CASSIDDRGYGYTF
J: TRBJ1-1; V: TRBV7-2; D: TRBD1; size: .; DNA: TGTGCCAGCAGCTCGACAGGGGGCCACACTGAAGCTTTCTTT; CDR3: CASSSTGGHTEAFF
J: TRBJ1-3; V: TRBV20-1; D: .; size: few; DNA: TGCAGTGCTAGTCGACCAGGGCCTGGAAACACCATATATTTT; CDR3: CSASRPGPGNTIYF
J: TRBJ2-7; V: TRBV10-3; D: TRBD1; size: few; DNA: TGTGCCATCAGGGGCGGAACCGGGACAGTCGACTACGAGCAGTACTTC; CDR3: CAIRGGTGTVDYEQYF
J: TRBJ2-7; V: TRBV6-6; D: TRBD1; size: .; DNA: TGTGCCAGCAGTCGATCCGGACAGGGGGTTAACGAGCAGTACTTC; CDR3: CASSRSGQGVNEQYF
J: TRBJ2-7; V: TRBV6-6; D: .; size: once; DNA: TGTGCCAGCGCGGGATCTGATAGGGGAACCTACGAGCAGTACTTC; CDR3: CASAGSDRGTYEQYF
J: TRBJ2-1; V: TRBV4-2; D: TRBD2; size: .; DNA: TGTGCCAGCAGCCAAGATCTTCTAAGCGGGGGGGTGGACAATGAGCAGTTCTTC; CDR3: CASSQDLLSGGVDNEQFF
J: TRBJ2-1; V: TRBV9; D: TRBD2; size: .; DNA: TGTGCCAGCAGCGTAGGGCCAGCGGGGGGCCTCAATGAGCAGTTCTTC; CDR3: CASSVGPAGGLNEQFF
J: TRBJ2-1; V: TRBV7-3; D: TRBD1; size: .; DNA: TGTGCCAGCAGCCCGGACAGGGTCTCCTACAATGAGCAGTTCTTC; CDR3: CASSPDRVSYNEQFF
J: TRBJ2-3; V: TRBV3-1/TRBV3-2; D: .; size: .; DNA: TGTGCCAGCAGCCAAGAAAGATCTGGGCCCTTCACAGATACGCAGTATTTT; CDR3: CASSQERSGPFTDTQYF
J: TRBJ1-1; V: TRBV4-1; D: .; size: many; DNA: TGCGCCAGCAGCCAAGATAGAAGGGGAACAGGTTCGAACACTGAAGCTTTCTTT; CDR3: CASSQDRRGTGSNTEAFF
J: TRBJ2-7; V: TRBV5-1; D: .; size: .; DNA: TGCGCCAGCAGCTTGGAGGCGGGCGGATACGAGCAGTACTTC; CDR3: CASSLEAGGYEQYF
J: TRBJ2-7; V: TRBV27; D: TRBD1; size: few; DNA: TGTGCCAGCAGTCTAGGGACAGGGAGAGGCTACGAGCAGTACTTC; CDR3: CASSLGTGRGYEQYF
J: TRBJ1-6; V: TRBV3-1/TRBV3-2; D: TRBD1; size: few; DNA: TGTGCCAGCAGCCAATACCGGACAGGGGACAATTCACCCCTCCACTTT; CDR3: CASSQYRTGDNSPLHF
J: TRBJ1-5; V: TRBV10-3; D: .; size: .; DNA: TGTGCCATCAGTGACGCAGGGTTAGGCAATCAGCCCCAGCATTTT; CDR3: CAISDAGLGNQPQHF
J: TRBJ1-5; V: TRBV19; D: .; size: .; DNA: TGTGCCAGTAGTAGGTCAGGGGAATCGGGTCAGCCCCAGCATTTT; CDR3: CASSRSGESGQPQHF
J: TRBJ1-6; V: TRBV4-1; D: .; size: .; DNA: TGCGCCAGCAGCCAAGCCGAGCTCATGAGCTCCTATAATTCACCCCTCCACTTT; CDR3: CASSQAELMSSYNSPLHF
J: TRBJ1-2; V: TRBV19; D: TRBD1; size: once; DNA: TGTGCCAGTAACCCAAACAGACAGGGGGTCTATGGCTACACCTTC; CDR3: CASNPNRQGVYGYTF
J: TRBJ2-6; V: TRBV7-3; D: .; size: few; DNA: TGTGCCAGCAGCCCTCAGGGCCCTGGGGCCAACGTCCTGACTTTC; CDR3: CASSPQGPGANVLTF
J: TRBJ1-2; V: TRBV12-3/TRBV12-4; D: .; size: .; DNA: TGTGCCAGCAGTTTACGGTCCAGCGAATGCTACACCTTC; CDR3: CASSLRSSECYTF
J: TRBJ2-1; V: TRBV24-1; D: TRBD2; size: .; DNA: TGTGCCACCCAAGCGGGGGGACCTACAGGTGAGCAGTTCTTC; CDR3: CATQAGGPTGEQFF
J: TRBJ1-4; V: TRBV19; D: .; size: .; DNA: TGTGCCAGTAGTATGGCCAAAAATGAAAAACTGTTTTTT; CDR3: CASSMAKNEKLFF
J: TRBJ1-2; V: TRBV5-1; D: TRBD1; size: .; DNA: TGCGCCAGCAGCCCGCCTGAGACAGGGATCAGTGGCTACACCTTC; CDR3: CASSPPETGISGYTF
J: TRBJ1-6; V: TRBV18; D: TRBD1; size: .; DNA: TGTGCCAGCTCCGGCGGGACAGGGACCGATTCACCCCTCCACTTT; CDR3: CASSGGTGTDSPLHF
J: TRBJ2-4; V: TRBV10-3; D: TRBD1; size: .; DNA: TGTGCCATCATTAACACAGGGGCAGCAAACATTCAGTACTTC; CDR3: CAIINTGAANIQYF